This is a list of T cell receptor beta chains from one sample in a study of blood T cell repertoires in COVID-19. Data came from immunoSEQ multiplex PCR; TCRdb stores just in-frame clones and leaves some out. The repertoire holds 120,000 or so clones, with around four fifths as singletons. The sample taken for sequencing was peripheral blood. These receptors all stem from a human donor in a cohort sampled during active COVID-19. Both conserved end residues are part of each CDR3. A D gene is named only where the DNA matches it firmly. A clone size is listed for some rows: how often the clone was seen (once, few, many), or a class if it is expanded.

CDR3nt	CDR3aa	d_gene	v_gene	abundance	j_gene
TGTGCCAGCTCACAACCGGGGAGCTCTGGGGCCAACGTCCTGACTTTC	CASSQPGSSGANVLTF	-	TRBV18	-	TRBJ2-6
TGTGCCAGCTCACCACACAGCAACTACGAGCAGTACTTC	CASSPHSNYEQYF	-	TRBV18	once	TRBJ2-7
TGTGCCACCAGCAGATCCCGACTAAGAACGGGGACAGATACGCAGTATTTT	CATSRSRLRTGTDTQYF	-	TRBV15	-	TRBJ2-3
TGTGCCTACTCGACAGGGCCTATCGGAAACACCATATATTTT	CAYSTGPIGNTIYF	TRBD1	TRBV30	once	TRBJ1-3
TGTGCCACTTCCGACAGGGCCCTGGGAGAAAAACTGTTTTTT	CATSDRALGEKLFF	TRBD1	TRBV19	-	TRBJ1-4
TGTGCCAGCAGCCCGGGCGGGGTAAGGTCTGGAAACACCATATATTTT	CASSPGGVRSGNTIYF	-	TRBV9	-	TRBJ1-3
TGCGCCAGCAGCCAAGATCCGTCACGAGTCCGCGATGGTTCACCCCTCCACTTT	CASSQDPSRVRDGSPLHF	-	TRBV4-1	few	TRBJ1-6
TGTGCCAGCAGTGAAGGGGCCCTTTCCATTAGCAATCAGCCCCAGCATTTT	CASSEGALSISNQPQHF	-	TRBV6-1	-	TRBJ1-5
TGCGCCAGCAGCCAAGATCAGGCCGGGGGGGCTTTTTATGGCTACACCTTC	CASSQDQAGGAFYGYTF	-	TRBV4-3	-	TRBJ1-2
TGCAGTGCTAGTTGGGGACAGGGGGCACGTGGTGGCAATCAGCCCCAGCATTTT	CSASWGQGARGGNQPQHF	TRBD1	TRBV20-1	-	TRBJ1-5
TGTGCCAGCAGCTTAGTCTGGGGAGTTAACACTGAAGCTTTCTTT	CASSLVWGVNTEAFF	-	TRBV7-6	few	TRBJ1-1
TGTGCCAGCTCGCGCGGGACTAGCGGGGGGGCTGGCACAGATACGCAGTATTTT	CASSRGTSGGAGTDTQYF	TRBD2	TRBV18	-	TRBJ2-3
TGTGCCAGCAGCTCCGGGACTAGCGGGAGGACGTACAAGTCCGAGCAGTACTTC	CASSSGTSGRTYKSEQYF	TRBD2	TRBV13	once	TRBJ2-7
TGTGCCAGTATGTGGGGCAGGGGACCCATCAAGAACACTGAAGCTTTCTTT	CASMWGRGPIKNTEAFF	-	TRBV19	once	TRBJ1-1
TGTGCCAGCTCACGGGAGACAGGGGCAAAAGAGACCCAGTACTTC	CASSRETGAKETQYF	TRBD1	TRBV18	-	TRBJ2-5
TGTGCCAGCAGCCCCGATCCTCGGAGCACTGAAGCTTTCTTT	CASSPDPRSTEAFF	-	TRBV7-3	-	TRBJ1-1
TGTGCCAGCAGTTACTCCGTCGGAGGATATGGCTACACCTTC	CASSYSVGGYGYTF	-	TRBV6-2/TRBV6-3	few	TRBJ1-2
TGCGCCAGCAGCCAGGCGTACAGGGGTCGCACTGAAGCTTTCTTT	CASSQAYRGRTEAFF	TRBD1	TRBV4-1	-	TRBJ1-1
TGTGCCAGCAGCTTATTTGGGACAGGCTCCTACAATGAGCAGTTCTTC	CASSLFGTGSYNEQFF	TRBD1	TRBV7-2	-	TRBJ2-1
TGTGCCAGTTCTCCGGGACAGGGGATCACTGGGGCCAACGTCCTGACTTTC	CASSPGQGITGANVLTF	TRBD1	TRBV7-2	-	TRBJ2-6
TGTGCCAGCAGTTACACCTACGAGCAGTACTTC	CASSYTYEQYF	-	TRBV12-3/TRBV12-4	-	TRBJ2-7
TGTGCCAGCTCACCAAAAATTGCTAGCGGGAGGGCGGACAATGAGCAGTTCTTC	CASSPKIASGRADNEQFF	TRBD2	TRBV18	once	TRBJ2-1
TGTGCCAGCAGACCGACAGGCACCGGGGAGCTGTTTTTT	CASRPTGTGELFF	-	TRBV6-5	-	TRBJ2-2
TGTGCCAGTAGCGTAGCGGGAGGGCCTACCAGTGAGCAGTTCTTC	CASSVAGGPTSEQFF	TRBD2	TRBV19	-	TRBJ2-1
TGTGCCAGCAGTGTCTATAGCGGGAGGGATTACGAGCAGTACTTC	CASSVYSGRDYEQYF	TRBD2	TRBV2	few	TRBJ2-7
TGTGCCAGCAGCCGGCCTCAGGGGGCGGTTGGCTACACCTTC	CASSRPQGAVGYTF	TRBD1	TRBV5-6	-	TRBJ1-2
TGTGCCAGCAGCCAAAGGCGGGGGGGCTTTGTGAATGAGCAGTTCTTC	CASSQRRGGFVNEQFF	TRBD2	TRBV3-1/TRBV3-2	-	TRBJ2-1
TGTGCCAGCAGTTCTCCGGGACTGGGGCGGGAGGGATCCTACGAGCAGTACTTC	CASSSPGLGREGSYEQYF	TRBD2	TRBV28	-	TRBJ2-7
TGTGCCAGCAGCTTGGCTTTGGATACGCAGTATTTT	CASSLALDTQYF	-	TRBV5-4	-	TRBJ2-3
TGTGCCAGCAGTTTCCAGGGCCAAGAGAGTCAGCCCCAGCATTTT	CASSFQGQESQPQHF	-	TRBV28	-	TRBJ1-5
TGTGCCAGCAGTTACGGGGGGAGCCAAAAACTGTTTTTT	CASSYGGSQKLFF	-	TRBV6-6	-	TRBJ1-4
TGTGCCAGCAGCGAGGGACAGAACACTGAAGCTTTCTTT	CASSEGQNTEAFF	-	TRBV7-3	few	TRBJ1-1
TGTGCCAGCAGCCAAGACAGCAGGCGGGGGGCCGGGGCCAACGTCCTGACTTTC	CASSQDSRRGAGANVLTF	TRBD2	TRBV4-2	-	TRBJ2-6
TGCAGTGTCCTAGTGAATGAGCAGTTCTTC	CSVLVNEQFF	-	TRBV20-1	-	TRBJ2-1
TGTGCCAGCAGCGTAGGAGCGGTATCGGGTTCGACCCAGTACTTC	CASSVGAVSGSTQYF	-	TRBV9	-	TRBJ2-5
TGTGCCAGCAGCTCAGGGGCTGGAAACACCATATATTTT	CASSSGAGNTIYF	-	TRBV7-3	-	TRBJ1-3
TGTGCCAGCAGCAGCGGGGTGGGGGAGACCCAGTACTTC	CASSSGVGETQYF	TRBD2	TRBV28	-	TRBJ2-5
TGTGCCAGCTCACCAGGGACTAGCTCTCGCGAGCAGTACTTC	CASSPGTSSREQYF	TRBD2	TRBV18	-	TRBJ2-7
TGCGCCAGCAGCTCCCCGGGACAGGGCTACGAGCAGTACTTC	CASSSPGQGYEQYF	TRBD1	TRBV5-1	few	TRBJ2-7
TGTGCCAGCAGACCAACTGCCACCTACGAGCAGTACTTC	CASRPTATYEQYF	-	TRBV6-6	-	TRBJ2-7
TGCAGCGTTGCGGGGGACAGAACGATCTATGGCTACACCTTC	CSVAGDRTIYGYTF	TRBD1	TRBV29-1	-	TRBJ1-2
TGCAGCGCCCTTCCTAGGGACAGGGAATACTATGGCTACACCTTC	CSALPRDREYYGYTF	TRBD1	TRBV29-1	-	TRBJ1-2
TGTGCCATCAGTCCGACAGGGGGGGATGGCTACACCTTC	CAISPTGGDGYTF	TRBD1	TRBV10-3	few	TRBJ1-2
TGTGCCAGTAGTATTGAGGGTTTGGATTCACCCCTCCACTTT	CASSIEGLDSPLHF	-	TRBV19	-	TRBJ1-6
TGTGCCAGCAGGGCGACAGATCACAATGAGCAGTTCTTC	CASRATDHNEQFF	-	TRBV12-3/TRBV12-4	-	TRBJ2-1
TGCGCCAGCAGCTTGGGATCAGACTTGAACACTGAAGCTTTCTTT	CASSLGSDLNTEAFF	-	TRBV5-1	-	TRBJ1-1
TGTGCCAGCAGCTTAAACAGGCCGCCAGGGGAGCAGTACTTC	CASSLNRPPGEQYF	-	TRBV7-3	-	TRBJ2-7
TGTGCCAGCAGTCGCGGACAGGGTTCCTACAATGAGCAGTTCTTC	CASSRGQGSYNEQFF	TRBD1	TRBV27	-	TRBJ2-1
TGCGCCAGCAGCTTGGAACCAGGGAACTATGGCTACACCTTC	CASSLEPGNYGYTF	-	TRBV5-1	-	TRBJ1-2
TGTGCCAGCAGCCAGGGACATGCCGGAAACACCATATATTTT	CASSQGHAGNTIYF	-	TRBV6-2/TRBV6-3	-	TRBJ1-3
TGTGCCAGCAGTTACCGCGACAGCAGAAATTCACCCCTCCACTTT	CASSYRDSRNSPLHF	-	TRBV6-6	-	TRBJ1-6
TGTGCCAGCAGCTCTATCCCGACAGGGACGGGTGGCTACACCTTC	CASSSIPTGTGGYTF	TRBD1	TRBV7-9	few	TRBJ1-2
TGTGCCAGCAGCCTCGGTCCACAGGGGGGCGAAAAACTGTTTTTT	CASSLGPQGGEKLFF	TRBD1	TRBV7-2	-	TRBJ1-4